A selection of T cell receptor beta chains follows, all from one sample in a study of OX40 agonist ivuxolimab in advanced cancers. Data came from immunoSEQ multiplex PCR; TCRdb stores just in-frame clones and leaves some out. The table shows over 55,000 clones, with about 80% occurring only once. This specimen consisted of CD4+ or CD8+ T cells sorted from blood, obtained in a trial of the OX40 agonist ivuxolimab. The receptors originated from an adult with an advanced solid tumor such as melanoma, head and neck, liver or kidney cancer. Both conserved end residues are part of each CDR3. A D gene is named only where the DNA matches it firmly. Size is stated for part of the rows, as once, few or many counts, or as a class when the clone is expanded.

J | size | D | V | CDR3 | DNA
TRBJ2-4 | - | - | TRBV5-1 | CASSSEGNIQYF | TGCGCCAGCAGCTCCGAAGGTAACATTCAGTACTTC
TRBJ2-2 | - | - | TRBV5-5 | CASSSGRMNTGELFF | TGTGCCAGCAGCTCTGGACGGATGAACACCGGGGAGCTGTTTTTT
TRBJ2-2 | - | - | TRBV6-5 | CASSYLGANIGELFF | TGTGCCAGCAGTTACCTTGGGGCTAACATAGGGGAGCTGTTTTTT
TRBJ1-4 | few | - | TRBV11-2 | CASSPRLEKLFF | TGTGCCAGCAGCCCCAGATTGGAAAAACTGTTTTTT
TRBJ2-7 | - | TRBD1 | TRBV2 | CASMKPGTGDEQYF | TGTGCCAGCATGAAACCCGGGACAGGGGACGAGCAGTACTTC
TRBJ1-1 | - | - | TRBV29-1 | CSVALRQVNTEAFF | TGCAGCGTTGCATTAAGACAGGTGAACACTGAAGCTTTCTTT
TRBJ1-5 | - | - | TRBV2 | CAKSGTTIDQPQHF | TGTGCCAAAAGCGGGACAACGATTGATCAGCCCCAGCATTTT
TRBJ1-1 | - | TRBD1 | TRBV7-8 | CASSLVGTGVTEAFF | TGTGCCAGCAGCTTAGTCGGGACAGGTGTCACTGAAGCTTTCTTT
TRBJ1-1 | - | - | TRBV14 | CATIGQQGTEAFF | TGTGCCACCATCGGCCAGCAGGGGACTGAAGCTTTCTTT
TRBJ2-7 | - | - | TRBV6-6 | CASGYRVRNEQYF | TGTGCCAGCGGATACAGGGTGAGGAACGAGCAGTACTTC
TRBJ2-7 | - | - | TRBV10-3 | CAIGRRGAGYEQYF | TGTGCCATCGGTAGGAGGGGGGCGGGATACGAGCAGTACTTC
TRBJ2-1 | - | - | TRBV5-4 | CASSTGGPEQFF | TGTGCCAGCAGCACCGGGGGGCCGGAGCAGTTCTTC
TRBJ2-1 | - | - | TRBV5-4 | CASSSDWRTYNEQFF | TGTGCCAGCAGCTCCGACTGGAGGACCTACAATGAGCAGTTCTTC
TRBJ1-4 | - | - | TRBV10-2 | CATNPQGGNEKLFF | TGCGCCACCAATCCACAGGGAGGTAATGAAAAACTGTTTTTT
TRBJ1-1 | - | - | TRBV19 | CASSGSTGMGAEAFF | TGTGCCAGTAGTGGGTCAACAGGGATGGGGGCTGAAGCTTTCTTT
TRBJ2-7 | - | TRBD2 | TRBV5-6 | CASSLWGSGIYEQYF | TGTGCCAGCAGCTTGTGGGGTAGCGGGATATACGAGCAGTACTTC
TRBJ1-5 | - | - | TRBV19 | CASSIWSGVGGNQPQHF | TGTGCCAGTAGTATTTGGTCGGGAGTGGGGGGCAATCAGCCCCAGCATTTT
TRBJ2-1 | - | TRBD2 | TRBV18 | CASSPGTSENEQFF | TGTGCCAGCTCACCCGGGACTAGCGAGAATGAGCAGTTCTTC
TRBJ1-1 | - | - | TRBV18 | CASSPLQGNTEAFF | TGTGCCAGCTCACCTCTACAGGGAAACACTGAAGCTTTCTTT
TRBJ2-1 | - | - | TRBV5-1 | CASRPLKGQNNEQFF | TGCGCCAGCAGGCCCCTGAAGGGGCAAAACAATGAGCAGTTCTTC
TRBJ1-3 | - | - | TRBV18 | CASSPGLGRSSGNTIYF | TGTGCCAGCTCACCCGGGCTGGGACGGAGCTCTGGAAACACCATATATTTT
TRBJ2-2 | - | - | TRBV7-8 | CASSLNAGGYTGELFF | TGTGCCAGCAGCTTAAACGCCGGTGGGTACACCGGGGAGCTGTTTTTT
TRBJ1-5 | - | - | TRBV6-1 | CASSEDRRVNQPQHF | TGTGCCAGCAGTGAAGACAGGAGGGTCAATCAGCCCCAGCATTTT
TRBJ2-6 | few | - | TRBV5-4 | CASSLDGVSGANVLTF | TGTGCCAGCAGCTTGGATGGGGTCTCTGGGGCCAACGTCCTGACTTTC
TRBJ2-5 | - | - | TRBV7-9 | CASSRVVGREQETQYF | TGTGCCAGCAGCCGAGTCGTGGGCCGAGAACAAGAGACCCAGTACTTC
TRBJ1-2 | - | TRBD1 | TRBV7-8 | CASSWTGANYGYTF | TGTGCCAGCAGCTGGACAGGGGCTAACTATGGCTACACCTTC
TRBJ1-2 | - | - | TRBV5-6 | CASSSGQVPYGYTF | TGTGCCAGCAGCTCAGGGCAGGTTCCTTATGGCTACACCTTC
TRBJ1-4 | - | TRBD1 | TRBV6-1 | CASRRGQHNEKLFF | TGTGCCAGCAGGCGGGGACAGCATAATGAAAAACTGTTTTTT
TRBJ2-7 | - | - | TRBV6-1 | CASSPSGGRVYEQYF | TGTGCCAGCAGTCCTTCGGGTGGCAGGGTGTATGAGCAGTACTTC
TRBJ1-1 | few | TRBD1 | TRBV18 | CASSPLDRGTAFF | TGTGCCAGCTCACCCCTCGACAGGGGGACAGCTTTCTTT
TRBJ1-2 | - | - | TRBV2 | CASSYRPKGDYGYTF | TGTGCCAGCAGTTACAGGCCAAAAGGAGACTATGGCTACACCTTC
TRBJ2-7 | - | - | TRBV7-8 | CASSRFRETHEQYF | TGTGCCAGCAGCCGGTTCAGGGAAACCCACGAGCAGTACTTC
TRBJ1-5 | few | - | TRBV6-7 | CASSYTTGPGEPQHF | TGTGCCAGCAGTTACACTACAGGGCCCGGCGAGCCCCAGCATTTT
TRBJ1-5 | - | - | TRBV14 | CASSQQEDQPQHF | TGTGCCAGCAGCCAACAGGAAGATCAGCCCCAGCATTTT
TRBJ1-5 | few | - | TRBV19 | CASSRVGRGVPQPQHF | TGTGCCAGTAGCCGGGTGGGGAGAGGGGTCCCTCAGCCCCAGCATTTT
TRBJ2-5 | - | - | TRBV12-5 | CASGLVIGQRETQYF | TGTGCTAGTGGTTTGGTCATTGGACAACGAGAGACCCAGTACTTC
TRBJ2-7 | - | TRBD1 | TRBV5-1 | CASSLEPGQGWAEQYF | TGCGCCAGCAGCTTGGAACCGGGACAGGGATGGGCCGAGCAGTACTTC
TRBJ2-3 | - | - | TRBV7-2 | CASSSWDTQYF | TGTGCCAGCAGCTCCTGGGATACGCAGTATTTT
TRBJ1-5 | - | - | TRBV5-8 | CASSRENQPQHF | TGTGCCAGCAGCCGCGAGAATCAGCCCCAGCATTTT
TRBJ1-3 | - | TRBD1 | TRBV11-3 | CASSLGTGSGNTIYF | TGTGCCAGCAGCCTTGGGACAGGGTCTGGAAACACCATATATTTT
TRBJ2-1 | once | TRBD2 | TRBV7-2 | CASSLDYRGGNEQFF | TGTGCCAGCAGCTTAGATTACCGGGGGGGCAATGAGCAGTTCTTC
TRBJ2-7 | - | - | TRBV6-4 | CASSDSAGQTYEQYF | TGTGCCAGCAGTGACTCGGCGGGACAGACCTACGAGCAGTACTTC
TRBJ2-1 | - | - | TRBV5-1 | CASSLTDSSYNEQFF | TGCGCCAGCAGCTTGACAGACAGCTCCTACAATGAGCAGTTCTTC
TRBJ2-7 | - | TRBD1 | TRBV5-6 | CASSRDTGTASYEQYF | TGTGCCAGCAGCCGAGATACCGGGACAGCTTCCTACGAGCAGTACTTC
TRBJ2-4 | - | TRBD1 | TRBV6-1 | CASSGQGSKNIQYF | TGTGCCAGCAGCGGACAGGGGAGCAAAAACATTCAGTACTTC
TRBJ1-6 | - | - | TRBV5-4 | CASSHPGRSNSPLHF | TGTGCCAGCAGCCACCCGGGACGTAGTAATTCACCCCTCCACTTT
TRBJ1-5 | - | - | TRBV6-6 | CASNDRHSNQPQHF | TGTGCCAGCAATGACAGACATAGCAATCAGCCCCAGCATTTT
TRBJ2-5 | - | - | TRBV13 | CASSLGAFQGETQYF | TGTGCCAGCAGCTTAGGTGCCTTTCAAGGGGAGACCCAGTACTTC
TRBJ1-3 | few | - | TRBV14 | CASSLSNSGNTIYF | TGTGCCAGCTCTTTGTCGAACTCTGGAAACACCATATATTTT
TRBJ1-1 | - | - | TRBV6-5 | CASSYRRGEAFF | TGTGCCAGCAGTTACCGCCGAGGAGAGGCTTTCTTT
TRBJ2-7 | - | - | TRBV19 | CASSIWGYEQYF | TGTGCCAGTAGTATTTGGGGGTACGAGCAGTACTTC